Each of the 21 T cell receptor beta chains below was sequenced from the same sample in a study of cytomegalovirus exposure and HLA in healthy donors. PCR involved 60 Vbeta and 13 Jbeta primers. Method: immunoSEQ multiplex PCR; TCRdb's copy keeps in-frame clones and lacks some. The sample lists around 200,000 clones, about 59% seen once, with roughly 2.9% in the top ten. Sequencing was done on a sample of PBMCs. The receptors originated from a man in his forties in good health and CMV-seronegative.

As for this clone: Other DNA sequences in this sample translate to the same CDR3. The chain couples TRBV28 to TRBJ1-1; TRBD1 agrees at 7 bases. Germline assignment: CDR1 MDHEN and CDR2 SYDVKM. J gave up 5 bases and V 5 bases, and 14 bases lay outside the gene matches. The CDR3 extends over 16 amino acids. The CDR3 region has the DNA TGTGCCAGCAGTCCGCCTCGACAGGGCGGAGGGACTGAAGCTTTCTTT. This gives the protein CASSPPRQGGGTEAFF.

The chain carries TRBV7-9 and TRBJ2-3; a possible D gene is TRBD1 (5 bases). This CDR3 has 16 amino acids. V gave up 4 bases and J gave up 4 bases, with 18 bases separating them. Germline-derived CDR1 and CDR2 are SEHNR and FQNEAQ (reference sequence). The CDR3 spells CASSSGQGLHADTQYF. The CDR3 coding sequence is TGTGCCAGCAGCTCTGGACAAGGGCTACACGCAGATACGCAGTATTTT.

In DNA, the CDR3 is TGTGCCAGCAGCTTGCGAGACACCGGGGAGCTGTTTTTT. Protein sequence: CASSLRDTGELFF. The J gene is TRBJ2-2, the V gene TRBV5-8, with no clear D. Trimming pared 1 base from V and 3 bases from J, leaving 4 bases between. The CDR3 has 13 residues. Germline V gives CDR1 SGHTS, CDR2 YDEGEE.

This clone was counted once. J is TRBJ1-5 and V is TRBV7-2; 7 bases fit TRBD1. Germline CDR1 and CDR2: SGHTA and FQGNSA. The CDR3 totals 13 residues. V lost 8 bases, J lost 7 bases, and 8 bases stayed unmatched. For the CDR3, the DNA is TGTGCCAGCCCAGGGGGGCGCGACCAGCCCCAGCATTTT. It translates to CASPGGRDQPQHF. The whole variable domain, remainder taken from reference TRBV7-2 and TRBJ1-5, is GAGVSQSPSNKVTEKGKDVELRCDPISGHTALYWYRQSLGQGLEFLIYFQGNSAPDKSGLPSDRFSAERTGGSVSTLTIQRTQQEDSAVYLCASPGGRDQPQHFGDGTRLSIL.

Only a few counts were recorded for this clone. The chain combines TRBV19 with TRBJ2-2; 9 nucleotides line up with TRBD1. Unmatched junction bases numbered 5, after V lost 7 bases and J lost 5 bases. CDR3 length: 14 amino acids. Germline-derived CDR1 and CDR2 are LNHDA and SQIVND (reference sequence). The CDR3 nucleotides are TGTGCCAGTACTTGGGACAGGGCAACCGGGGAGCTGTTTTTT. This translates into CASTWDRATGELFF.

V is TRBV27 and J is TRBJ1-1; D is unresolved. The CDR3 is 14 amino acids. Trimming removed 2 bases at V and 4 bases at J, with 11 bases between. Germline-derived CDR1 and CDR2 are MNHEY and SMNVEV (reference sequence). The CDR3 loop reads CASSLTHGSTEAFF. The CDR3 bases are TGTGCCAGCAGTTTAACTCACGGGAGCACTGAAGCTTTCTTT.

The V call is TRBV28, the J call TRBJ2-2; possibly TRBD1 for D (6 bases). V lost 10 bases, J lost 6 bases, and 15 bases lay in between. The CDR3 spans 13 residues. CDR1 is MDHEN, CDR2 SYDVKM, per germline. CDR3 protein: CATTRGTPGELFF. CDR3 nucleotide sequence: TGTGCCACCACCAGGGGTACACCCGGGGAGCTGTTTTTT.

There are a few counts of this clone. This chain links TRBV9 with TRBJ1-1; 8 bases agree with TRBD1. This CDR3 is 18 amino acids long. The germline gives CDR1 SGDLS, CDR2 YYNGEE. Trimming at V came to 7 bases and at J to 3 bases, leaving 20 bases not matched to a gene. This CDR3 reads CASSLGNRGSGRDTEAFF. The CDR3 DNA sequence: TGTGCCAGCTCATTGGGTAACAGGGGGTCTGGTCGGGACACTGAAGCTTTCTTT.

A note on this clone: The same CDR3 also results from other DNA sequences found in this sample. This chain joins TRBV5-1 and TRBJ1-6; TRBD1 is a possible D gene (6 bases). V lost 4 bases, J lost 0 bases, and 8 bases lay in between. The CDR3 totals 15 residues. Germline V gene sequence: CDR1 SGHRS, CDR2 YFSETQ. The CDR3: CASSLQGSYNSPLHF. DNA of the CDR3: TGCGCCAGCAGCCTACAGGGCTCCTATAATTCACCCCTCCACTTT.

In this sample, this clone turned up once. This chain uses TRBV6-5 with TRBJ1-4; TRBD1 matches at 8 bases. The length of the CDR3 is 15 residues. Germline CDR1 MNHEY, CDR2 SVGAGI. V gave up 2 bases and J gave up 5 bases; unmatched junction bases: 4. The CDR3 here is CASSYRGQENEKLFF. The CDR3, as DNA: TGTGCCAGCAGTTACCGGGGACAGGAAAATGAAAAACTGTTTTTT.

There are a few counts of this clone. This chain links TRBV4-2 with TRBJ2-1; 14 nucleotides line up with TRBD2. CDR3 size: 16 residues. V lost 4 bases and J lost 7; bases outside the gene matches: 6. Germline lookup yields CDR1 LGHNA and CDR2 YNFKEQ. Written as DNA, the CDR3 is TGTGCCAGCAGCCTGAGACTAGCGGGAGGGCCGAATGAGCAGTTCTTC. This sequence encodes CASSLRLAGGPNEQFF.

This clone was seen a handful of times. CDR3 protein: CASTRGADQPQHF. CDR3 nucleotides: TGTGCCAGTACGCGGGGGGCCGATCAGCCCCAGCATTTT. This chain joins TRBV19 and TRBJ1-5; tentative D call: TRBD1 (6 bases). Germline CDR1 and CDR2: LNHDA and SQIVND (reference sequence). V lost 7 bases and J lost 5, with 12 bases in between. This CDR3 region has 13 residues.

The gene calls are TRBV5-6 and TRBJ2-7; D may be TRBD1 (5 bases). The CDR3 sequence is 14 residues long. CDR1 and CDR2 (germline): SGHDT, YYEEEE. The V end was cut by 3 bases, the J end by 2 bases, with 12 bases between. CDR3 region: CASSSADSPYEQYF. The CDR3, as DNA: TGTGCCAGCAGCTCGGCTGACAGCCCCTACGAGCAGTACTTC.

The rearrangement joins TRBV11-3 to TRBJ2-1; 10 nucleotides match TRBD2. CDR1 and CDR2 (germline): SGHNT, YENEEA. Losses at the gene ends were 0 bases for V and 5 bases for J; bases not matched to a gene: 1. This CDR3 is built from 15 residues. In nucleotides, the CDR3 is TGTGCCAGCAGCTTAGAAGCGGGAGGGAACAATGAGCAGTTCTTC. Its protein is CASSLEAGGNNEQFF.

This sequence joins TRBV6-6 and TRBJ1-1; D is ambiguous. The CDR3 totals 12 residues. Germline V gene data show CDR1 as MNHNY and CDR2 as SVGAGI (reference sequence). V was cut by 2 bases and J by 3 bases, with 4 bases left in between. The CDR3 nucleotides read TGTGCCAGCAGTTACCCAGACACTGAAGCTTTCTTT. It is translated as CASSYPDTEAFF.

The J gene is TRBJ2-5, the V gene TRBV15; tentative D call: TRBD2 (5 bases). Trimming removed 5 bases at V and 5 bases at J, with 18 bases between. Germline V gene sequence: CDR1 LNHNV, CDR2 YYDKDF (reference sequence). CDR3 length: 15 residues. In DNA form, the CDR3 reads TGTGCCACCAGCCCAGACCGGGGAAGTGAGGAGACCCAGTACTTC. Protein: CATSPDRGSEETQYF. Based on the CDR3 plus reference TRBV15 and TRBJ2-5, the full variable domain is DAMVIQNPRYQVTQFGKPVTLSCSQTLNHNVMYWYQQKSSQAPKLLFHYYDKDFNNEADTPDNFQSRRPNTSFCFLDIRSPGLGDTAMYLCATSPDRGSEETQYFGPGTRLLVL.

The chain has TRBV5-5 and TRBJ2-5; D gene uncertain. The germline CDR1 and CDR2 sequences are SGHKS and YYEKEE (reference sequence). The CDR3 runs 16 residues. V lost 3 bases and J lost 2, with 17 bases in between. This CDR3 is CASSSNTRVLQETQYF. Written as DNA, the CDR3 is TGTGCCAGCAGCTCCAATACGAGAGTCCTGCAAGAGACCCAGTACTTC. The full variable domain, its missing parts supplied by reference TRBV5-5 and TRBJ2-5, is DAGVTQSPTHLIKTRGQQVTLRCSPISGHKSVSWYQQVLGQGPQFIFQYYEKEERGRGNFPDRFSARQFPNYSSELNVNALLLGDSALYLCASSSNTRVLQETQYFGPGTRLLVL.

This chain uses TRBV29-1 with TRBJ2-3, with TRBD2 as a possible D gene (7 bases). Germline loops: CDR1 SQVTM, CDR2 ANQGSEA. The V end lost 3 bases, the J end lost 2 bases, and 9 bases lay between the germline ends. This CDR3 has 13 amino acids. The CDR3: CSVDAGATDTQYF. In nucleotides, the CDR3 is TGCAGCGTTGATGCGGGGGCCACAGATACGCAGTATTTT.

This chain connects TRBV6-5 to TRBJ2-5; perhaps TRBD2 as D (5 bases). The ends were cut back, 6 bases at V and 5 bases at J, with 16 bases in the middle. Germline V CDR1 and CDR2: MNHEY, SVGAGI. The CDR3 consists of 14 residues. The DNA for the CDR3 is TGTGCCAGCAGCCTCGGACTCCAGCCGGAGACCCAGTACTTC. Amino acid sequence: CASSLGLQPETQYF.

The V gene is TRBV28, the J gene TRBJ2-7; a possible D gene is TRBD1 (6 bases). Germline loops: CDR1 MDHEN, CDR2 SYDVKM. CDR3 length equals 14 residues. Trimming took off 2 bases at V and 1 base at J, with 9 bases between the two ends. The CDR3 DNA reads as TGTGCCAGCAGTTTACAGGGGACATCCTACGAGCAGTACTTC. Its protein product is CASSLQGTSYEQYF.

V gene TRBV10-3 combines with J gene TRBJ2-7; weak D call: TRBD2 (5 bases). This CDR3 comprises 14 residues. Trimming cost V 8 bases and J 0 bases, with 14 bases left between them. Looked up from germline, CDR1 is ENHRY and CDR2 is SYGVKD. In DNA, the CDR3 is TGTGCCATCCGGGCGGACTTAAGCTCCTACGAGCAGTACTTC. Translated: CAIRADLSSYEQYF.